This entry concerns a single T cell receptor beta chain. Indicated treatment: some 20 received Ad26.COV2.S at low or high dose, single or two shots; 5 received placebo; per-sample allocation not given. Samples came from day 63 after the first vaccine or placebo injection. Spike of the Wuhan-strain SARS-CoV-2 was expressed by an Ad26 vector, which formed the vaccine. The data stem from a study of Ad26.COV2.S vaccination and SARS-CoV-2 variants. TCRdb keeps only in-frame clones here, not all; method: immunoSEQ multiplex PCR. Of about 440,000 clones listed, 80% to 95% are singletons. The sample in question was peripheral blood, obtained in a trial of Ad26.COV2.S vaccine versus placebo. This clonotype originated in a person between 18 and 59 years old who received the Ad26.COV2.S COVID-19 vaccine or a placebo.

This chain's CDR3 is CASSLVDEQFF. CDR3 bases: TGTGCCAGCAGCTTAGTGGATGAGCAGTTCTTC. This chain connects TRBV7-9 to TRBJ2-1, with D unresolved. Trimming cost V 1 base and J 8 bases, with 3 bases left between them. CDR3 length: 11 amino acids. Germline CDR1 is SEHNR and CDR2 is FQNEAQ (reference sequence). Full variable domain (rest looked up from reference TRBV7-9 and TRBJ2-1): DTGVSQNPRHKITKRGQNVTFRCDPISEHNRLYWYRQTLGQGPEFLTYFQNEAQLEKSRLLSDRFSAERPKGSFSTLEIQRTEQGDSAMYLCASSLVDEQFFGPGTRLTVL.